The clone carrying this TCR beta chain was recorded many times. No antigen is known for it. The data originate from a study of T cells after yellow fever vaccination. Study-wide background: Fractions containing few cells were prepared with SMART-Seq v4 Ultra Low Input. Broader study findings: Post-booster samples contained most primary-vaccination clones (just under 98% CD4, roughly 88% CD8). A weaker secondary response peaked on day 5, the primary on day 15.

Germline V gene lookup returns CDR1 MNHEY and CDR2 SVGEGT. The CDR3 extends over 14 amino acids. Trimming pared 6 bases from V and 6 bases from J, leaving 15 bases between. TCRdb passed the 5' RACE reads through MiXCR, listing each CDR3 protein once. The sample consists of 250,000 or so distinct CDR3 sequences, approximately 6.8% of them appearing once. The V gene is TRBV6-2 or TRBV6-3, the J gene TRBJ1-5; a weak D match, TRBD1 (6 bases). Here the sequenced sample was CD4+ T cells sorted from PBMCs, taken on the day of the yellow fever booster vaccination. The clonotype comes from a man between 25 and 39 years old who received the YFV17D yellow fever vaccine. This chain's CDR3 is CASRATGTGQPQHF. The CDR3 DNA is TGTGCCAGCAGAGCGACAGGCACGGGTCAGCCCCAGCATTTT.